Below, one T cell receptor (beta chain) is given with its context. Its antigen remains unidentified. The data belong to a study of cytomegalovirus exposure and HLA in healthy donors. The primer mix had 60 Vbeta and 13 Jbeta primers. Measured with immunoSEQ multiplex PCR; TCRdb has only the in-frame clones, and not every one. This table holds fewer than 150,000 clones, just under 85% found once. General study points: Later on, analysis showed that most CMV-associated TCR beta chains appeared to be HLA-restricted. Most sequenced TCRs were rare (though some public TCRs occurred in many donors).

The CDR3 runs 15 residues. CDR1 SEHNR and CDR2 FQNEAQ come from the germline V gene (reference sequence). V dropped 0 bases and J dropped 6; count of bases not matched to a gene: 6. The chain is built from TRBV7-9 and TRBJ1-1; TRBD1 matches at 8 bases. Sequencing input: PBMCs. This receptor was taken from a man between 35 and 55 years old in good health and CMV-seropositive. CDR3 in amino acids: CASSLAMTGDSEAFF. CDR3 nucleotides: TGTGCCAGCAGCTTAGCGATGACAGGGGATTCTGAAGCTTTCTTT.